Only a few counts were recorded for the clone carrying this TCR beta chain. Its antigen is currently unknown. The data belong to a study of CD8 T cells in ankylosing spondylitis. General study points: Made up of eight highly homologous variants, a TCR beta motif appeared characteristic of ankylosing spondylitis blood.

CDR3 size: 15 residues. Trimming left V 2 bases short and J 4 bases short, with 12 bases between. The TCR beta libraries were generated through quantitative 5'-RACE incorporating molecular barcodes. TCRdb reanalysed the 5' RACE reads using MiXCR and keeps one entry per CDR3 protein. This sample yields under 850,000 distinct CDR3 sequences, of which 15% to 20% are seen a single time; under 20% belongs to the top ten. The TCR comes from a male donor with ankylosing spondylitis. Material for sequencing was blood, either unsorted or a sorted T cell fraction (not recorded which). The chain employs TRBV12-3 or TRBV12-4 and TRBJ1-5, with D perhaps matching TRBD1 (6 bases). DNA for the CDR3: TGTGCCAGCAGTTTATCCCCGACAGGTAATCAGCCCCAGCATTTT. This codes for CASSLSPTGNQPQHF.